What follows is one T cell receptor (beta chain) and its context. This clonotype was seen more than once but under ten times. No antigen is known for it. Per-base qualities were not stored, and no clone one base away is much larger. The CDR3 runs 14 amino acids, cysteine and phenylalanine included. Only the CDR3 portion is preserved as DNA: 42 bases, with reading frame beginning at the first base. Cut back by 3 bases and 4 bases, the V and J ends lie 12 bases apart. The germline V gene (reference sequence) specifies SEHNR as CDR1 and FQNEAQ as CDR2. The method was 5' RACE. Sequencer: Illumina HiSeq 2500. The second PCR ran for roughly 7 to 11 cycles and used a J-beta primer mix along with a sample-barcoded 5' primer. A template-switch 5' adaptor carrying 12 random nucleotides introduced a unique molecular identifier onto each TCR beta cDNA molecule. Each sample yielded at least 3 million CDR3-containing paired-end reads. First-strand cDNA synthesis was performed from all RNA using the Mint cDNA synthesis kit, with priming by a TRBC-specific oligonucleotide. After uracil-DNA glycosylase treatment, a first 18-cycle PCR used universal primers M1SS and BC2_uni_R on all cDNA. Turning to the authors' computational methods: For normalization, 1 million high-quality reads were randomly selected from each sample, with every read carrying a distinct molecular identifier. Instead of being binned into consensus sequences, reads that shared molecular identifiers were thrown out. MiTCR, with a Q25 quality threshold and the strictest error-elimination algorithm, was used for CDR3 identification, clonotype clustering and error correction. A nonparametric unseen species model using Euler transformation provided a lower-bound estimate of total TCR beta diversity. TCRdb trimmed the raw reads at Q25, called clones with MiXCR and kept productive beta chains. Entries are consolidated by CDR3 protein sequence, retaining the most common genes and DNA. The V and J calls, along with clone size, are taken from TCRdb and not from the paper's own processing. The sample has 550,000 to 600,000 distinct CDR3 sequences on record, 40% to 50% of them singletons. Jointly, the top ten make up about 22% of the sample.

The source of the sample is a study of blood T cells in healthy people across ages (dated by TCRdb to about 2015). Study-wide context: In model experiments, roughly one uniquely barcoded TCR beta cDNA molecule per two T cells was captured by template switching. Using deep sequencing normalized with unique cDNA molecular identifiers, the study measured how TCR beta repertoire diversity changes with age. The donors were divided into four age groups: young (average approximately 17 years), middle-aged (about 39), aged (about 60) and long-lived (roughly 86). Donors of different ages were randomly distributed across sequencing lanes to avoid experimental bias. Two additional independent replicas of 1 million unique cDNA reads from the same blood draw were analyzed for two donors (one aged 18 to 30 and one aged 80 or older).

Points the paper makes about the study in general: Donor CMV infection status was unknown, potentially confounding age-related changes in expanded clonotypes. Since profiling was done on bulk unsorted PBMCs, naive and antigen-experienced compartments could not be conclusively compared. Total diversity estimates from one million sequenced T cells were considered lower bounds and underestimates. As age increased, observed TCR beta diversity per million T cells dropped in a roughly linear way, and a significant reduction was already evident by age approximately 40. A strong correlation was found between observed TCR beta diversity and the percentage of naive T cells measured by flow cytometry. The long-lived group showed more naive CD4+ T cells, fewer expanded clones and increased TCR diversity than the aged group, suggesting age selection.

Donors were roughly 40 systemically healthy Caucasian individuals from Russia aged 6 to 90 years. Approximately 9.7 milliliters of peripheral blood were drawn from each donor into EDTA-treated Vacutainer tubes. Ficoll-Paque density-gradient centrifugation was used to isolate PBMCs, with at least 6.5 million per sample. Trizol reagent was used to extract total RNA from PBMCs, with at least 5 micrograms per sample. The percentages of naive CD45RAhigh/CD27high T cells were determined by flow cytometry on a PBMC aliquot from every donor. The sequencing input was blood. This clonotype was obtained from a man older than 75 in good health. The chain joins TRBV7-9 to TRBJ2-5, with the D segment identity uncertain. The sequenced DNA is TGTGCCAGCAGCTTCTCGGCTTCGGGAGAGACCCAGTACTTC. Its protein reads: CASSFSASGETQYF.